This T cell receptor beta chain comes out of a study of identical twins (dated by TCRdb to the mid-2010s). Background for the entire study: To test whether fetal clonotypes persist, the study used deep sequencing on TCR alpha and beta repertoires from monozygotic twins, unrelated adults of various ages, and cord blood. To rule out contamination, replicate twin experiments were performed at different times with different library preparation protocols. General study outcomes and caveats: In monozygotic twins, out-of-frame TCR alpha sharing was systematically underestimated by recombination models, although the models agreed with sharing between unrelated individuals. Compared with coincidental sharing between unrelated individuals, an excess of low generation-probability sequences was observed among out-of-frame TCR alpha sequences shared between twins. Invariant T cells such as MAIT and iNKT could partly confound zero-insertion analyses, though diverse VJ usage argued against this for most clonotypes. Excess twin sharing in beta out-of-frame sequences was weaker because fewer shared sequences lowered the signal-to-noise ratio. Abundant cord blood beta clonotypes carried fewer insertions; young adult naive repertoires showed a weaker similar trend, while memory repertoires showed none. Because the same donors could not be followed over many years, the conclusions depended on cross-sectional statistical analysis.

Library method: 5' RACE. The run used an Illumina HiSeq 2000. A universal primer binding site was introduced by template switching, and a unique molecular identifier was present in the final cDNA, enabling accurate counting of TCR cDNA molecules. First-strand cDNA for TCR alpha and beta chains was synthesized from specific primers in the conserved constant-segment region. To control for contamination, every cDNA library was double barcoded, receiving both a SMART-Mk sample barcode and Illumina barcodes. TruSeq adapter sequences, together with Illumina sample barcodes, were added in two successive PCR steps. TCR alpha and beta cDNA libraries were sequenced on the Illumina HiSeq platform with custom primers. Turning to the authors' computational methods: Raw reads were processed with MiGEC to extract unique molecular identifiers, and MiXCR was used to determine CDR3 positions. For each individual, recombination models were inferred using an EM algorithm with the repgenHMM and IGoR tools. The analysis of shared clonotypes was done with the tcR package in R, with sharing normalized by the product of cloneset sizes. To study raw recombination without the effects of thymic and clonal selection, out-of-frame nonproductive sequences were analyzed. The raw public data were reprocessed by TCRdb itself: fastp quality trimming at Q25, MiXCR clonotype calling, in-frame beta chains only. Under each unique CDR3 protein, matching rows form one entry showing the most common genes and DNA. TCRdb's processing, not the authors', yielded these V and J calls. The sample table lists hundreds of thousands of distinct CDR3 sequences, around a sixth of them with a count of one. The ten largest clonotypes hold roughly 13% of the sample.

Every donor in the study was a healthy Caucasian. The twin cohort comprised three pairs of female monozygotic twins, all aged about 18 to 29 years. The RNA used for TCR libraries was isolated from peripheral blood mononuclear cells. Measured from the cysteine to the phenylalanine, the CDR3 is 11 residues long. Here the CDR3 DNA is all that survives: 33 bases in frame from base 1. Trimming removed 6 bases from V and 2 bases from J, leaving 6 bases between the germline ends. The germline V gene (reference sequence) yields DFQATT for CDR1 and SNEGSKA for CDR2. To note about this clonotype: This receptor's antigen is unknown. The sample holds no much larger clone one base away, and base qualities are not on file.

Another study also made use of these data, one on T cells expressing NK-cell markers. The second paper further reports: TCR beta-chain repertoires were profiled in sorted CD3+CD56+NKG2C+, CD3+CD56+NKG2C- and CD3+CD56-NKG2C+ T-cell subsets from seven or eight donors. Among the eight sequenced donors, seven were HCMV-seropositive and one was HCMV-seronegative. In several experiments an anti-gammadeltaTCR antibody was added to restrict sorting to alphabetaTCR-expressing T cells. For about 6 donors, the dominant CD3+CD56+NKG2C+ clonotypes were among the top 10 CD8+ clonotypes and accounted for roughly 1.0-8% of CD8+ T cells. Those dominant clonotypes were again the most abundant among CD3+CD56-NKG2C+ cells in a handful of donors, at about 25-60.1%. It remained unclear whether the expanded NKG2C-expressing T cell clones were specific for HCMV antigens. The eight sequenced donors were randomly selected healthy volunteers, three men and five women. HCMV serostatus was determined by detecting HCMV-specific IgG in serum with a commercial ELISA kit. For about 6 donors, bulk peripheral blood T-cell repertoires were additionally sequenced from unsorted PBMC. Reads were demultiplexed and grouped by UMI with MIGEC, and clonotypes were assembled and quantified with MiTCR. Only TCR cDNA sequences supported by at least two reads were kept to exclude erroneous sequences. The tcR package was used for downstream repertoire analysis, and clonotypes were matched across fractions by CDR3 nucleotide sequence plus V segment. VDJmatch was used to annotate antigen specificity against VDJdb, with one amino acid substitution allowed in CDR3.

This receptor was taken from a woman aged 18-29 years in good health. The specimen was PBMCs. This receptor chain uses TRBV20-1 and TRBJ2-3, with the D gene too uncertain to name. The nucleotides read TGCAGTGCCACCATCACAGATACGCAGTATTTT. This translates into CSATITDTQYF.